A single sample is the source of the 9 T cell receptor beta chains below, sequenced in a study of blood T cell repertoires in COVID-19. Clones were read by immunoSEQ multiplex PCR, and TCRdb kept only the in-frame ones, dropping some. The data hold 100,000 to 150,000 clones, with over 75% observed a single time. The sequencing sample was made of peripheral blood. These receptors all stem from a man aged 50-59 years with acute or convalescent COVID-19.

This chain uses TRBV30 with TRBJ2-3; a weak D match, TRBD2 (6 bases). CDR1 is GTSNPN, CDR2 SVGIG, per germline (reference sequence). This CDR3 is built from 16 residues. The V and J ends lost 3 bases and 0 bases respectively, with 16 bases between them. The CDR3 sequence: CAWRRGGAASTDTQYF. Written as DNA, the CDR3 is TGTGCCTGGAGGAGGGGCGGGGCTGCTAGCACAGATACGCAGTATTTT. Full variable domain (missing parts from reference TRBV30 and TRBJ2-3): SQTIHQWPATLVQPVGSPLSLECTVEGTSNPNLYWYRQAAGRGLQLLFYSVGIGQISSEVPQNLSASRPQDRQFILSSKKLLLSDSGFYLCAWRRGGAASTDTQYFGPGTRLTVL.

This chain uses TRBV27 with TRBJ1-2; D might be TRBD1 (6 bases). The V gene's germline CDR1 is MNHEY and CDR2 SMNVEV (reference sequence). Deletions cut 4 bases from V and 5 bases from J, with 14 bases between. CDR3 size: 14 residues. CDR3 in amino acids: CASSSTGSAYGYTF. The CDR3 nucleotides are TGTGCCAGCAGTTCCACAGGGTCGGCGTATGGCTACACCTTC.

The rearrangement links TRBV7-8 to TRBJ2-1; TRBD2 agrees at 9 bases. The junction had 11 bases not matched to a gene; V was cut back by 6 bases and J by 2 bases. Per germline, CDR1 SGHVS and CDR2 FQNEAQ. The CDR3 is made up of 17 amino acids. The CDR3 DNA sequence: TGTGCCAGCAGTATAGATATTAGCGGGAGTGCCTACAATGAGCAGTTCTTC. This gives the protein CASSIDISGSAYNEQFF. Full variable domain (missing parts from reference TRBV7-8 and TRBJ2-1): GAGVSQSPRYKVAKRGQDVALRCDPISGHVSLFWYQQALGQGPEFLTYFQNEAQLDKSGLPSDRFFAERPEGSVSTLKIQRTQQEDSAVYLCASSIDISGSAYNEQFFGPGTRLTVL.

The chain is built from TRBV27 and TRBJ1-2; tentatively, D is TRBD1 (6 bases). The length of the CDR3 is 13 residues. Germline V gene lookup returns CDR1 MNHEY and CDR2 SMNVEV (reference sequence). The V end lost 1 base, the J end lost 7 bases, and 10 bases lay between the germline ends. This CDR3 is CASSLYRDAGYTF. In nucleotides, the CDR3 is TGTGCCAGCAGTTTATACAGGGATGCTGGCTACACCTTC.

The chain joins TRBV7-8 to TRBJ1-2, with a tentative D call TRBD1 (6 bases). Germline V gene data show CDR1 as SGHVS and CDR2 as FQNEAQ. There are 15 residues in the CDR3. With 1 base removed from V and 4 bases from J, the gap between germline ends came to 13 bases. CDR3 in amino acids: CASSLGGGESYGYTF. The CDR3 region has the DNA TGTGCCAGCAGCTTAGGTGGGGGCGAGAGCTATGGCTACACCTTC. The entire variable domain, with the rest obtained from reference TRBV7-8 and TRBJ1-2, is as follows: GAGVSQSPRYKVAKRGQDVALRCDPISGHVSLFWYQQALGQGPEFLTYFQNEAQLDKSGLPSDRFFAERPEGSVSTLKIQRTQQEDSAVYLCASSLGGGESYGYTFGSGTRLTVV.

The V call is TRBV6-6, the J call TRBJ1-1; a possible D gene is TRBD1 (5 bases). The CDR3 sequence is 15 residues long. Trimming removed 6 bases at V and 1 base at J, with 15 bases between. Germline V CDR1 and CDR2: MNHNY, SVGAGI (reference sequence). The CDR3 region is CASRPPGVGNTEAFF. For the CDR3, the DNA is TGTGCCAGCAGACCCCCGGGGGTAGGGAACACTGAAGCTTTCTTT.

The CDR3 sequence: CASSLDPDSSYEQYF. CDR3 nucleotide sequence: TGTGCCAGCAGCCTAGATCCGGACAGCTCCTACGAGCAGTACTTC. The genes are TRBV5-4 and TRBJ2-7, with a weak D call TRBD1 (6 bases). CDR1 and CDR2 (germline): SGHNT, YYREEE (reference sequence). The CDR3 extends over 15 amino acids. The V end was cut by 4 bases, the J end by 0 bases, with 14 bases between.

The rearrangement joins TRBV7-2 to TRBJ1-6; a weak D match, TRBD1 (6 bases). The CDR3 consists of 14 residues. V was pared by 5 bases and J by 10 bases, with 15 bases between. The germline V gene has CDR1 SGHTA and CDR2 FQGNSA. The CDR3: CASSIDRRGSPLHF. In DNA, the CDR3 is TGTGCCAGCAGCATAGACAGGAGGGGCTCACCCCTCCACTTT.

The rearrangement links TRBV6-5 to TRBJ2-2; maybe TRBD2 (5 bases). V was shortened by 7 bases and J by 0 bases, with 12 bases between the two germline ends. Per germline, CDR1 MNHEY and CDR2 SVGAGI. The length of the CDR3 is 15 residues. CDR3 sequence: CASTRGDANTGELFF. The CDR3, as DNA: TGTGCCAGCACTCGGGGTGATGCGAACACCGGGGAGCTGTTTTTT.